This TCR beta chain appears in the sequencing data of a study of Graves' ophthalmopathy and Graves' hyperthyroidism. Study-wide results and caveats: Blood also held most thyroid clonotypes expanded above 0.001 frequency.

TCR beta CDR3 amplification used RNA transcripts. Following a first-round RT-PCR that used HTBI primers, a second-round multiplex PCR was carried out. In TCRdb, the multiplex PCR reads were re-called with MiXCR into one record per CDR3 protein. Of just over 600,000 distinct CDR3 sequences listed, 20% to 25% were seen once; the top ten hold 7.1%. This clonotype was found once. The antigen is undetermined. This CDR3 region has 13 residues. The germline V and J ends were trimmed by 7 bases and 0 bases, with 6 bases remaining between them. Germline V gives CDR1 MNHNS, CDR2 SASEGT. Sequenced: peripheral blood. This chain uses TRBV6-1 with TRBJ2-2; D not resolved. The TCR sequence derives from a woman between 18 and 30 years old with stable Graves' hyperthyroidism. Some clones in this sample may be carry-over from other donors' samples. This CDR3 is CASTWSNTGELFF. The CDR3 DNA is TGTGCCAGCACGTGGTCGAACACCGGGGAGCTGTTTTTT.